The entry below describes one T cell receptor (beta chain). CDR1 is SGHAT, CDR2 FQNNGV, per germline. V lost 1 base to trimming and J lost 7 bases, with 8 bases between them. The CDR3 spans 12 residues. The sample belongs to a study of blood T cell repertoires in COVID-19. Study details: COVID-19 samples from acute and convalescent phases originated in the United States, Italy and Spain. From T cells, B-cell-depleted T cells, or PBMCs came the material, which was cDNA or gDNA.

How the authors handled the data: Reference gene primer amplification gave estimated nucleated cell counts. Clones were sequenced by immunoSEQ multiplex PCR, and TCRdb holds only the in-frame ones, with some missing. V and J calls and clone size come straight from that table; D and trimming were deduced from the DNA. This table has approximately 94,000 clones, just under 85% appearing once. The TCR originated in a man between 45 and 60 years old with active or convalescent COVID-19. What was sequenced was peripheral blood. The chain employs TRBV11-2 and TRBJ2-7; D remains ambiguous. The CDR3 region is CASSLVGPEQYF. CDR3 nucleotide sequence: TGTGCCAGCAGCTTAGTGGGCCCTGAGCAGTACTTC. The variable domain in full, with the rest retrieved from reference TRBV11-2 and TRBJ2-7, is EAGVAQSPRYKIIEKRQSVAFWCNPISGHATLYWYQQILGQGPKLLIQFQNNGVVDDSQLPKDRFSAERLKGVDSTLKIQPAKLEDSAVYLCASSLVGPEQYFGPGTRLTVT.